This T cell receptor beta chain was sequenced during a study of identical twins. Template switching added a universal primer binding site, and final cDNA carried unique molecular identifiers. TCRdb itself ran the 5' RACE reads through MiXCR, one entry per CDR3 protein. This sample carries around 490,000 distinct CDR3 sequences, 20% to 25% of them seen once, and the ten largest clones take around 0.47%. Findings and limits, study-wide: Partly confounded zero-insertion analyses could result from invariant MAIT and iNKT cells.

Only a few counts were recorded for this clonotype. What it binds is unknown. The germline V and J ends were trimmed by 5 bases and 6 bases, with 20 bases remaining between them. The length of the CDR3 is 16 residues. These data also formed part of another study, on yellow fever vaccine responses in identical twins.

The chain links TRBV12-3 or TRBV12-4 to TRBJ1-5; possibly TRBD1 for D (5 bases). This receptor was taken from a young woman in good health. The sequenced material came from CD4+ T cells sorted from blood. CDR3 sequence reads: CASSGDWTGAIQPQHF. The CDR3 DNA sequence: TGTGCCAGCAGTGGGGACTGGACCGGGGCTATTCAGCCCCAGCATTTT.